A selection of T cell receptor beta chains follows, all from one sample in a study of T-cell memory formation after mild COVID-19. TCRdb re-derived calls from the 5' RACE reads in MiXCR, one entry per CDR3 protein. The sample contains 470,000 or so distinct CDR3 sequences, around 27% of which appear only once. Source material: PBMCs or a T cell subset sorted from them (not recorded which). These receptors were taken from an adult woman who had mild COVID-19 (a few samples of this study predate the infection). Cell type and time point are not known. Both conserved end residues are part of each CDR3. The order of the fields is V gene, CDR3 length, D gene, J gene, clone size, CDR3 protein, CDR3 DNA. A D gene is named only where the DNA matches it firmly. Expanded clones are given a class, and other clones once, few, many or no size at all.

>TRBV20-1|13|NA|TRBJ2-7|few
CSATQLTAYEQYF
TGCAGTGCTACTCAGTTGACAGCCTACGAGCAGTACTTC
>TRBV5-1|17|TRBD2|TRBJ2-1|NA
CASSSGASGTNYNEQFF
TGCGCCAGCAGCTCCGGGGCTAGCGGGACTAACTACAATGAGCAGTTCTTC
>TRBV5-1|13|TRBD1|TRBJ2-1|few
CASSLGDRGDRFF
TGCGCCAGCAGCTTGGGGGACAGGGGCGACCGGTTCTTC
>TRBV6-1|15|TRBD2|TRBJ2-2|few
CASKLAGANTGELFF
TGTGCCAGCAAACTAGCGGGAGCGAACACCGGGGAGCTGTTTTTT
>TRBV4-1|14|NA|TRBJ2-6|NA
CASSPPGRANVLTF
TGCGCCAGCAGCCCCCCGGGGCGGGCCAACGTCCTGACTTTC
>TRBV5-1|14|TRBD1|TRBJ2-7|medium-sized
CASSPTTGGEEQYF
TGCGCCAGCAGCCCCACGACAGGGGGCGAGGAGCAGTACTTC
>TRBV11-2|14|NA|TRBJ2-3|few
CASSSLPPPNPQYF
TGTGCCAGCAGCTCACTCCCCCCTCCGAACCCGCAGTATTTT
>TRBV20-1|15|TRBD1|TRBJ1-2|few
CSARNQGGANYGYTF
TGCAGTGCTCGGAATCAGGGGGGGGCTAACTATGGCTACACCTTC
>TRBV27|14|TRBD2|TRBJ2-7|few
CASSSRAIAGEQYF
TGTGCCAGCAGTTCCAGGGCGATAGCGGGCGAGCAGTACTTC
>TRBV20-1|15|NA|TRBJ2-1|NA
CSASSRGHPYNEQFF
TGCAGTGCTAGTTCGCGGGGACATCCCTACAATGAGCAGTTCTTC
>TRBV10-3|15|TRBD2|TRBJ2-1|NA
CAISERVAGGGEQFF
TGTGCCATCAGTGAGCGAGTAGCGGGAGGTGGTGAGCAGTTCTTC
>TRBV7-8|12|NA|TRBJ1-1|NA
CASSFRASGAFF
TGTGCCAGCAGCTTCAGGGCCTCCGGAGCTTTCTTT
>TRBV21-1|16|NA|TRBJ2-1|few
CASSNPGQGSYNEQFF
TGTGCCAGCAGCAATCCGGGACAGGGCTCCTACAATGAGCAGTTCTTC
>TRBV5-1|15|TRBD1|TRBJ1-5|NA
CASSLEGTGNQPQHF
TGCGCCAGCAGCTTGGAGGGGACAGGGAATCAGCCCCAGCATTTT
>TRBV11-3|21|TRBD2|TRBJ2-1|few
CASSSYDRGLEKISSYNEQFF
TGTGCCAGCAGCTCATACGACCGGGGACTAGAAAAGATTAGCTCCTACAATGAGCAGTTCTTC
>TRBV28|16|NA|TRBJ2-5|few
CASSLWGRRNIETQYF
TGTGCCAGCAGTTTATGGGGTAGACGTAATATTGAGACCCAGTACTTC
>TRBV10-3|17|TRBD2|TRBJ2-7|few
CAISDGPLAGASYEQYF
TGTGCCATCAGTGATGGCCCACTAGCGGGGGCCTCCTACGAGCAGTACTTC
>TRBV20-1|15|NA|TRBJ2-1|NA
CSASDQRTDYNEQFF
TGCAGTGCTAGCGATCAAAGGACGGACTACAATGAGCAGTTCTTC
>TRBV7-2|17|NA|TRBJ2-3|few
CASSPNLWGSSTDTQYF
TGTGCCAGCAGCCCGAATCTTTGGGGGTCTAGCACAGATACGCAGTATTTT
>TRBV9|14|NA|TRBJ1-3|NA
CASSSGISGNTIYF
TGTGCCAGCAGCTCTGGGATTTCTGGAAACACCATATATTTT
>TRBV5-6|12|NA|TRBJ2-3|NA
CASARGPDTQYF
TGTGCCAGCGCCCGGGGGCCGGATACGCAGTATTTT
>TRBV5-5|15|TRBD2|TRBJ2-1|once
CASIPGTRAYNEQFF
TGTGCCAGCATTCCCGGGACTAGAGCCTACAATGAGCAGTTCTTC
>TRBV18|15|NA|TRBJ2-3|NA
CASSPAPLRVDTQYF
TGTGCCAGCTCACCAGCCCCCCTCCGGGTGGATACGCAGTATTTT
>TRBV30|13|NA|TRBJ2-2|NA
CAWSRPRGGELFF
TGTGCCTGGAGCCGCCCCAGGGGCGGGGAGCTGTTTTTT
>TRBV7-2|14|NA|TRBJ1-2|many
CASSLVQGTYGYTF
TGTGCCAGCAGCTTAGTCCAGGGAACATATGGCTACACCTTC
>TRBV20-1|12|NA|TRBJ2-3|NA
CSAHQYTDTQYF
TGCAGTGCTCACCAATACACAGATACGCAGTATTTT
>TRBV18|15|TRBD1|TRBJ1-2|NA
CASSPGGQGSYGYTF
TGTGCCAGCTCACCAGGCGGACAGGGTTCCTATGGCTACACCTTC
>TRBV4-1|18|NA|TRBJ2-3|few
CASSQGFLRGPSTDTQYF
TGCGCCAGCAGCCAAGGCTTCTTACGGGGGCCGAGCACAGATACGCAGTATTTT
>TRBV20-1|13|NA|TRBJ2-1|few
CSASRRDYNEQFF
TGCAGTGCTAGTAGGCGGGACTACAATGAGCAGTTCTTC
>TRBV5-1|15|TRBD2|TRBJ2-3|once
CASTQTSASTDTQYF
TGCGCCAGCACCCAAACTAGCGCGAGCACAGATACGCAGTATTTT
>TRBV6-5|14|NA|TRBJ1-3|NA
CASGRGARGNTIYF
TGTGCCAGCGGCCGAGGGGCAAGGGGAAACACCATATATTTT
>TRBV7-9|17|TRBD1|TRBJ2-7|NA
CASSPPGPDRGQREQYF
TGTGCCAGCAGCCCGCCGGGACCGGACAGGGGGCAACGGGAGCAGTACTTC
>TRBV4-1|14|TRBD2|TRBJ2-7|few
CASSQTGLADEQYF
TGCGCCAGCAGCCAAACCGGTCTAGCGGACGAGCAGTACTTC
>TRBV2|12|NA|TRBJ2-1|NA
CASSEGVNEQFF
TGTGCCAGCAGTGAAGGGGTGAATGAGCAGTTCTTC
>TRBV24-1|15|NA|TRBJ2-3|few
CATSDPGPYTDTQYF
TGTGCCACCAGTGACCCCGGGCCCTACACAGATACGCAGTATTTT
>TRBV12-5|11|NA|TRBJ2-1|NA
CASAGTNEQFF
TGTGCTAGTGCGGGCACGAATGAGCAGTTCTTC
>TRBV7-2|18|NA|TRBJ1-2|few
CASSQRFIGTFTRHGYTF
TGTGCCAGCAGCCAAAGGTTTATAGGGACCTTCACACGCCATGGCTACACCTTC
>TRBV20-1|12|NA|TRBJ1-1|NA
CSARDGDTEAFF
TGCAGTGCTAGAGATGGGGACACTGAAGCTTTCTTT
>TRBV5-6|15|TRBD2|TRBJ2-1|NA
CASSLVGTRSNEQFF
TGTGCCAGCAGCTTAGTAGGGACTAGGTCCAATGAGCAGTTCTTC
>TRBV2|15|TRBD2|TRBJ2-1|few
CASRTGLAPNNEQFF
TGTGCCAGCAGGACGGGACTAGCGCCGAACAATGAGCAGTTCTTC
>TRBV5-1|17|TRBD2|TRBJ2-2|NA
CASSPGLAGGLIGELFF
TGCGCCAGCAGCCCCGGACTAGCGGGGGGGCTAATCGGGGAGCTGTTTTTT
>TRBV24-1|14|NA|TRBJ2-5|few
CATSGFEQWETQYF
TGTGCCACCAGTGGGTTCGAACAGTGGGAGACCCAGTACTTC
>TRBV10-3|12|NA|TRBJ1-1|NA
CAISEEFGEAFF
TGTGCCATCAGTGAGGAGTTCGGGGAAGCTTTCTTT
>TRBV7-9|16|NA|TRBJ2-5|NA
CASSSPGTKFQETQYF
TGTGCCAGCAGCTCGCCCGGGACCAAATTCCAAGAGACCCAGTACTTC
>TRBV15|17|NA|TRBJ1-4|NA
CATSRPLTGRGGEKLFF
TGTGCCACCAGCAGACCTCTTACAGGGAGGGGTGGTGAAAAACTGTTTTTT
>TRBV5-1|14|NA|TRBJ2-5|NA
CASSLTTAQETQYF
TGCGCCAGCAGCTTGACAACAGCTCAAGAGACCCAGTACTTC
>TRBV5-1|16|TRBD2|TRBJ2-3|once
CASSLAWAGGTDTQYF
TGCGCCAGCAGCTTGGCCTGGGCGGGGGGCACAGATACGCAGTATTTT
>TRBV4-1|15|NA|TRBJ2-7|few
CASSQDAGSSYEQYF
TGCGCCAGCAGCCAAGATGCAGGGAGCTCCTACGAGCAGTACTTC
>TRBV12-3/TRBV12-4|12|NA|TRBJ1-1|few
CASSLWTVEAFF
TGTGCCAGCAGTTTATGGACAGTTGAAGCTTTCTTT
>TRBV6-2/TRBV6-3|18|TRBD2|TRBJ2-3|few
CASSYEVLAGGHTDTQYF
TGTGCCAGCAGTTACGAGGTCCTAGCGGGAGGCCACACAGATACGCAGTATTTT
>TRBV12-3/TRBV12-4|21|TRBD1|TRBJ1-3|NA
CASTSDAGGQGMVGSGNTIYF
TGTGCCAGCACCTCTGACGCCGGAGGACAGGGGATGGTTGGTTCTGGAAACACCATATATTTT
>TRBV5-1|15|TRBD1|TRBJ2-7|NA
CASSLLGQGQGEQYF
TGCGCCAGCAGCTTGTTGGGACAGGGGCAGGGGGAGCAGTACTTC
>TRBV12-3/TRBV12-4|13|NA|TRBJ2-3|few
CASWRGSGDTQYF
TGTGCCAGCTGGAGGGGATCCGGAGATACGCAGTATTTT
>TRBV20-1|13|TRBD1|TRBJ1-2|NA
CSASLTGDAGYTF
TGCAGTGCTAGCCTCACAGGGGACGCTGGCTACACCTTC
>TRBV6-5|15|TRBD2|TRBJ2-1|few
CASIPLAGVANEQFF
TGTGCCAGCATCCCACTAGCGGGAGTTGCCAATGAGCAGTTCTTC